A single sample is the source of the 30 T cell receptor beta chains below, sequenced in a study of beta chain features in type 1 diabetes. Of the isolated RNA, all was reverse transcribed, and so the sequenced material was expressed TCRB transcripts. Method: immunoSEQ multiplex PCR; TCRdb's copy keeps in-frame clones and lacks some. The data show a few hundred thousand clones, roughly 15% seen once. Sample: naive CD4+ T cells from blood. These receptors were taken from a woman younger than 35 in good health.

The rearrangement joins TRBV12-5 to TRBJ2-1; D gene uncertain. Per the germline V gene, CDR1 is LGHNT and CDR2 is FRNRAP. CDR3 length: 11 residues. Trimming left V 7 bases short and J 7 bases short, with 8 bases between. As DNA, the CDR3 is TGTGCTAGTGCCCGGTGGAATGAGCAGTTCTTC. It yields the protein CASARWNEQFF.

This clone was counted only a few times. This chain connects TRBV4-2 to TRBJ2-5; 12 positions agree with TRBD2. Trimming cost V 4 bases and J 5 bases; bases outside gene matches: 5. The CDR3 is 15 residues long. In germline, CDR1 is LGHNA, CDR2 YNFKEQ. In nucleotides, the CDR3 is TGTGCCAGCAGCCTGCTAGCGGGAGGGCCCGAGACCCAGTACTTC. It yields the protein CASSLLAGGPETQYF.

In this sample, this clone turned up a few times. The chain carries TRBV2 and TRBJ2-2; D gene unclear. The CDR3 length is 13 residues. The germline gives CDR1 SNHLY, CDR2 FYNNEI. Trimming cost V 3 bases and J 5 bases, with 7 bases left between them. CDR3 amino acids: CASSDRGTGELFF. The DNA for the CDR3 is TGTGCCAGCAGTGACCGCGGAACCGGGGAGCTGTTTTTT.

The chain joins TRBV28 to TRBJ1-2; 8 positions agree with TRBD1. V shed 3 bases, J shed 8 bases, and the junction held 11 bases outside the gene matches. The germline gives CDR1 MDHEN, CDR2 SYDVKM. This CDR3 has 15 amino acids. In nucleotides, the CDR3 is TGTGCCAGCAGTTTGGCAGGGGGCCCTTCTGGAGGCTACACCTTC. It encodes CASSLAGGPSGGYTF.

The chain combines TRBV6-1 with TRBJ2-5, with TRBD1 matching 8 bases. Germline CDR1 MNHNS, CDR2 SASEGT. The CDR3 consists of 14 residues. The V and J ends lost 5 bases and 5 bases, in that order; junction bases with no gene match: 7. Written as DNA, the CDR3 is TGTGCCAGCAGTAGGAACAGGGGGTCTGAGACCCAGTACTTC. Protein: CASSRNRGSETQYF.

A few counts support this clone. J is TRBJ1-1 and V is TRBV7-2; D perhaps matches TRBD1 (5 bases). The V end lost 5 bases, the J end lost 0 bases, and 10 bases lay between the germline ends. The CDR3 contains 14 residues. Germline-derived CDR1 and CDR2 are SGHTA and FQGNSA. CDR3 sequence (DNA): TGTGCCAGCAGCCTAGGACATATGAACACTGAAGCTTTCTTT. Residues: CASSLGHMNTEAFF.

The sample holds a few counts of this clone. The chain uses TRBV18 and TRBJ2-1, with 9 bases that match TRBD1. The CDR3 consists of 17 residues. V lost 3 bases, J lost 0 bases, and 6 bases stayed unmatched. CDR1 is KGHSH, CDR2 LQKENI, per germline. CDR3 DNA sequence: TGTGCCAGCTCACCGGGACAGGGCTCCTTCTCCTACAATGAGCAGTTCTTC. It specifies CASSPGQGSFSYNEQFF.

The chain carries TRBV5-6 and TRBJ2-5; TRBD2 aligns across 13 bases. Germline-derived CDR1 and CDR2 are SGHDT and YYEEEE. CDR3 size: 17 residues. V trimming: 3 bases; J trimming: 5 bases; junction bases outside the gene matches: 10. The CDR3 loop is CASSWTSGSIPHETQYF. The CDR3 DNA follows: TGTGCCAGCAGCTGGACTAGCGGGAGTATCCCACACGAGACCCAGTACTTC.

CDR3 residues: CASSQDPGNTGELFF. The CDR3, as DNA: TGCGCCAGCAGCCAAGATCCGGGGAACACCGGGGAGCTGTTTTTT. V gene TRBV4-3 combines with J gene TRBJ2-2, with D unresolved. Trimming stripped 0 bases from V and 1 base from J, with 6 bases between. Germline V lookup: CDR1 LGHNA, CDR2 YSLEER. The CDR3 extends over 15 amino acids.

This clone has a single count. This chain joins TRBV28 and TRBJ2-7; D is perhaps TRBD1 (5 bases). The CDR3 totals 14 residues. Germline V gives CDR1 MDHEN, CDR2 SYDVKM. Trimming stripped 7 bases from V and 2 bases from J, with 15 bases between. The CDR3 is CASTRPRTTYEQYF. CDR3 bases: TGTGCCAGCACCCGGCCCCGGACAACCTACGAGCAGTACTTC.

The CDR3 sequence: CASSQDRAETFSYEQYF. The CDR3 DNA reads as TGCGCCAGCAGCCAAGATCGAGCGGAAACGTTCTCCTACGAGCAGTACTTC. V usage is TRBV4-1 and J usage is TRBJ2-7; the D gene is possibly TRBD2 (5 bases). V was trimmed by 0 bases and J by 0 bases, leaving 15 bases between them. From germline, CDR1 is MGHRA and CDR2 YSYEKL. This CDR3 comprises 17 residues.

This clone was counted between two and nine times. The J gene is TRBJ1-2, the V gene TRBV5-5; D perhaps matches TRBD1 (5 bases). Trimming took 2 bases from V and 0 from J, leaving 11 bases between them. This CDR3 is built from 15 residues. In germline, CDR1 is SGHKS, CDR2 YYEKEE (reference sequence). CDR3 DNA sequence: TGTGCCAGCAGCTTCGGGGGGATAGCTAACTATGGCTACACCTTC. Protein sequence: CASSFGGIANYGYTF. Full variable domain (outside the CDR3, taken from reference TRBV5-5 and TRBJ1-2): DAGVTQSPTHLIKTRGQQVTLRCSPISGHKSVSWYQQVLGQGPQFIFQYYEKEERGRGNFPDRFSARQFPNYSSELNVNALLLGDSALYLCASSFGGIANYGYTFGSGTRLTVV.

V gene TRBV9 combines with J gene TRBJ2-1; no firm D call. CDR1 is SGDLS, CDR2 YYNGEE, per germline. Deletions cut 2 bases from V and 0 bases from J, with 15 bases between. The CDR3 is made up of 17 amino acids. The CDR3 reads CASSVGGARSSYNEQFF. The CDR3 bases are TGTGCCAGCAGCGTTGGCGGCGCCCGGAGCTCCTACAATGAGCAGTTCTTC.

The chain carries TRBV28 and TRBJ2-6; D is perhaps TRBD2 (6 bases). CDR1 is MDHEN and CDR2 is SYDVKM in the germline V gene. The ends were cut back, 2 bases at V and 0 bases at J, with 11 bases in the middle. CDR3 length equals 17 residues. In nucleotides, the CDR3 is TGTGCCAGCAGTTTAGGAGGGGCTGGCTCTGGGGCCAACGTCCTGACTTTC. It specifies CASSLGGAGSGANVLTF.

The V and J genes are TRBV4-2 and TRBJ2-7; D may be TRBD1 (6 bases). In germline, CDR1 is LGHNA, CDR2 YNFKEQ. CDR3 length equals 13 residues. V lost 5 bases to trimming and J lost 4 bases, with 12 bases between them. The CDR3 protein is CASSSDRGYEQYF. For the CDR3, the DNA is TGTGCCAGCAGCTCGGACAGAGGATACGAGCAGTACTTC.

There are a few counts of this clone. J is TRBJ2-2 and V is TRBV29-1, with a weak D call TRBD2 (6 bases). Trimming cost V 4 bases and J 3 bases, with 15 bases left between them. The CDR3 contains 15 residues. CDR1 is SQVTM, CDR2 ANQGSEA, per germline. This CDR3 is CSVAFRGGDTGELFF. For the CDR3, the DNA is TGCAGCGTTGCCTTTAGGGGCGGGGACACCGGGGAGCTGTTTTTT.

The chain joins TRBV9 to TRBJ2-3; 8 nucleotides line up with TRBD2. The germline gives CDR1 SGDLS, CDR2 YYNGEE. This CDR3 is built from 15 residues. Trimming removed 2 bases from V and 3 bases from J; junction bases left unmatched: 5. CDR3 amino acids: CASSVRRGVTDTQYF. The CDR3 DNA is TGTGCCAGCAGCGTGCGGCGGGGGGTAACAGATACGCAGTATTTT. Based on the CDR3 plus reference TRBV9 and TRBJ2-3, the full variable domain is DSGVTQTPKHLITATGQRVTLRCSPRSGDLSVYWYQQSLDQGLQFLIQYYNGEERAKGNILERFSAQQFPDLHSELNLSSLELGDSALYFCASSVRRGVTDTQYFGPGTRLTVL.

The chain employs TRBV18 and TRBJ2-7, with 9 bases matching TRBD1. V trimming: 1 base; J trimming: 2 bases; junction bases outside the gene matches: 9. Looked up from germline, CDR1 is KGHSH and CDR2 is LQKENI. This CDR3 contains 17 residues. Written as DNA, the CDR3 is TGTGCCAGCTCACCACTTTTCACAGGGGGCTTTGCCTACGAGCAGTACTTC. Translating it yields CASSPLFTGGFAYEQYF. Based on the CDR3 plus reference TRBV18 and TRBJ2-7, the full variable domain is NAGVMQNPRHLVRRRGQEARLRCSPMKGHSHVYWYRQLPEEGLKFMVYLQKENIIDESGMPKERFSAEFPKEGPSILRIQQVVRGDSAAYFCASSPLFTGGFAYEQYFGPGTRLTVT.

The chain links TRBV6-6 to TRBJ1-5; TRBD1 is a possible D gene (6 bases). Germline lookup yields CDR1 MNHNY and CDR2 SVGAGI (reference sequence). This CDR3 region has 13 residues. V lost 8 bases and J lost 7, with 15 bases in between. The CDR3 DNA is TGTGCCAGCTCTCGACAGGATCGACAGCCCCAGCATTTT. This translates into CASSRQDRQPQHF.

The V and J genes are TRBV29-1 and TRBJ2-5; D call uncertain. This CDR3 is built from 12 residues. CDR1 is SQVTM and CDR2 is ANQGSEA in the germline V gene. Trimming removed 0 bases at V and 5 bases at J, with 7 bases between. The CDR3 bases are TGCAGCGTTGAAGAGGTGGGCGAGACCCAGTACTTC. It codes for CSVEEVGETQYF.

This clone was seen only a few times. The chain carries TRBV13 and TRBJ1-1; D is ambiguous. The CDR3 totals 14 residues. With 5 bases removed from V and 4 bases from J, the gap between germline ends came to 14 bases. Germline loops: CDR1 PRHDT, CDR2 FYEKMQ (reference sequence). The CDR3 spells CASSHRQALTEAFF. The CDR3 DNA sequence: TGTGCCAGCAGCCATCGTCAGGCGCTCACTGAAGCTTTCTTT.

The CDR3 nucleotides are TGCAGCGTTGAGAGGGGGTATTCTGCGGAAGCTTTCTTT. Its protein is CSVERGYSAEAFF. The chain carries TRBV29-1 and TRBJ1-1, with a weak D call TRBD1 (6 bases). The ends were cut back, 3 bases at V and 8 bases at J, with 16 bases in the middle. CDR1 and CDR2 from the germline V gene are SQVTM and ANQGSEA. The CDR3 is made up of 13 amino acids.

This chain links TRBV5-1 with TRBJ2-7; D may be TRBD2 (6 bases). V lost 5 bases to trimming and J lost 2 bases, with 14 bases between them. Germline loops: CDR1 SGHRS, CDR2 YFSETQ. This CDR3 spans 14 amino acids. CDR3 in amino acids: CASRGEVRAYEQYF. The CDR3 bases are TGCGCCAGCAGGGGGGAGGTGAGAGCCTACGAGCAGTACTTC. Based on the CDR3 plus reference TRBV5-1 and TRBJ2-7, the full variable domain is KAGVTQTPRYLIKTRGQQVTLSCSPISGHRSVSWYQQTPGQGLQFLFEYFSETQRNKGNFPGRFSGRQFSNSRSEMNVSTLELGDSALYLCASRGEVRAYEQYFGPGTRLTVT.

This clone was detected a few times. The V call is TRBV2, the J call TRBJ2-1, with 11 bases that match TRBD2. With V trimmed by 7 bases and J by 5 bases, 1 base remained unmatched. This CDR3 is 13 amino acids long. CDR1 is SNHLY, CDR2 FYNNEI, per germline. For the CDR3, the DNA is TGTGCCAGCACTAGCGGGAGGAACAATGAGCAGTTCTTC. It is translated as CASTSGRNNEQFF.

This clone was counted a few times. This chain joins TRBV5-6 and TRBJ2-7, with 9 bases lining up with TRBD1. The germline V gene has CDR1 SGHDT and CDR2 YYEEEE. The CDR3 runs to 15 residues. V lost 4 bases, J lost 4 bases, and 9 bases stayed unmatched. DNA for the CDR3: TGTGCCAGCAGCCCGACCGACAGGGGGAGGTACGAGCAGTACTTC. Its translation is CASSPTDRGRYEQYF.

This rearrangement joins TRBV29-1 to TRBJ1-2; D unresolved. CDR3 length: 12 residues. Germline CDR1 reads SQVTM; CDR2 reads ANQGSEA. Trimming removed 4 bases from V and 5 bases from J, with 11 bases in between. CDR3 in amino acids: CSVVQVLYGYTF. Written as DNA, the CDR3 is TGCAGCGTTGTGCAGGTCCTATATGGCTACACCTTC.

The chain recombines TRBV7-2 with TRBJ2-3; maybe TRBD2 (5 bases). Per the germline V gene, CDR1 is SGHTA and CDR2 is FQGNSA. V was pared by 3 bases and J by 2 bases, with 9 bases between. The CDR3 runs 14 residues. CDR3 protein: CASSLSRDTDTQYF. The CDR3 DNA reads TGTGCCAGCAGCTTGAGTCGGGACACAGATACGCAGTATTTT.

This chain uses TRBV27 with TRBJ2-1; no reliable D call. The CDR3 extends over 15 amino acids. Germline-derived CDR1 and CDR2 are MNHEY and SMNVEV (reference sequence). V was clipped by 6 bases and J by 0 bases, with 12 bases between them. CDR3 nucleotides: TGTGCCAGCAGGGTCAGAGGTAGCTCCTACAATGAGCAGTTCTTC. It yields the protein CASRVRGSSYNEQFF.

The V call is TRBV28, the J call TRBJ2-4; 14 nucleotides line up with TRBD2. The CDR3 sequence is 18 residues long. In germline, CDR1 is MDHEN, CDR2 SYDVKM. With 6 bases clipped from V and 0 bases from J, the junction kept 7 bases outside the gene matches. The CDR3 is CASSTGTSGSLAKNIQYF. The CDR3 DNA reads TGTGCCAGCAGCACCGGGACTAGCGGGAGTCTAGCCAAAAACATTCAGTACTTC. Full variable domain (remainder filled in from reference TRBV28 and TRBJ2-4): DVKVTQSSRYLVKRTGEKVFLECVQDMDHENMFWYRQDPGLGLRLIYFSYDVKMKEKGDIPEGYSVSREKKERFSLILESASTNQTSMYLCASSTGTSGSLAKNIQYFGAGTRLSVL.

The table lists this clone with a few counts. The chain couples TRBV7-9 to TRBJ2-3; TRBD2 matches at 8 bases. The length of the CDR3 is 16 residues. The germline gives CDR1 SEHNR, CDR2 FQNEAQ (reference sequence). V gave up 4 bases and J gave up 1 base; unmatched junction bases: 7. CDR3 amino acids: CASSSQREWGTDTQYF. The CDR3, as DNA: TGTGCCAGCAGCTCCCAGCGGGAGTGGGGCACAGATACGCAGTATTTT.